This T cell receptor beta chain was captured by sequencing in a study of cytomegalovirus exposure and HLA in healthy donors (dated by TCRdb to 2016 to 2017). Background on the whole study: An earlier analysis of roughly 610 of the donors reported about 280 Gb of sequence data and 90 million to 120 million unique TCR beta sequences obtained from some 170 million T cells. Around 330 gigabases of sequencing data and 70 million to 95 million unique TCR sequences made up an early release that covered under 750 HLA-typed donors. Of the roughly 400 genotyped donors, about 80% fell in the genetic ancestry cluster associated with self-reported Caucasian donors. The study aimed to test whether cataloging public T cell receptors could reveal signatures of past pathogen exposure. The T cell repertoires of around 670 subjects were profiled by immunosequencing and related to cytomegalovirus serostatus. Along with the approximately 670-subject first cohort, a separate validation cohort of more than 90 different subjects was used. High-throughput TCR immunosequencing, statistical association of individual TCRs with disease status, and machine learning were combined to predict cytomegalovirus infection status. To study patterns of TCR occurrence, a later analysis re-analyzed previously published TCR beta repertoires from more than 550 donors and added high-resolution HLA genotyping. Rather than using new phenotypic data, the later analysis identified candidate immune exposures from TCR beta sequences and from how often those sequences occurred across donors. An earlier analysis of around 640 of the donors used high-throughput TCR beta sequencing to judge whether each TCR beta V gene segment behaved as functional or pseudogenic. Donor age, sex, ethnicity and CMV serostatus were compiled alongside the repertoire data. A later genetic analysis took genome-wide SNP genotypes for about 65% of the 666 donors and used that subset as a discovery cohort. Every discovery cohort repertoire had been produced on one sequencing platform. HLA typing covered class I and class II loci at four-digit resolution. The number of donors typed differed by locus, with roughly 620-630 for A, B, C, DRB1 and DQB1, around 500 for DQA1, approximately 580 for DPA1, and over 400 for DPB1. Because of strong linkage in the cohort, roughly five DR-DQ haplotypes were treated as single units for association and clustering. On average, around 240,000 unique TCR beta nucleotide sequences were sequenced per donor among about 400 genotyped donors of the cohort, with roughly 18% of those sequences being non-productive. Findings and caveats that apply to the study as a whole: Strong co-occurrence of HLA alleles, especially DR and DQ, made assigning TCR associations to individual alleles difficult. In a later analysis, HLA-associated TCR beta chains were found to be more clonally expanded and to have lower generation probabilities than equally common non-associated chains. According to the authors, the approach could potentially be generalized to other disease states and immunological phenotypes. An association between a missense DCLRE1C variant and V-gene and J-gene trimming of TCR beta chains was found in a later genetic analysis and replicated in an independent cohort. A cluster of highly shared sequence variants was judged likely to represent a technical artifact of the sequencing pipeline. Correlated functional status among segregating V segments might be attributable to linkage disequilibrium, but an unknown experimental factor could not be ruled out. In an earlier analysis of a few hundred of the donors, most TCR beta V segments were observed in productive rearrangements about 87% or about 30% of the time, broadly matching IMGT annotations. A later analysis found that TCR association rates varied across HLA loci, with DRB1 alleles showing the most associated TCRs and HLA-C alleles the fewest. Most TCR sequences were seen in very few donors, while some public TCRs were found in many individuals. In a later analysis, most CMV-associated TCR beta chains were found to appear HLA-restricted, with HLA associations seemingly driven largely by CMV exposure. In a later analysis, several top co-occurrence clusters were reported to appear linked to parvovirus B19, influenza, CMV and Epstein-Barr virus. This cohort had only TCR beta chains sequenced, and the lack of alpha or paired-chain data limited which features could be detected. Roughly uniform sequencing depth across donors was assumed in presence/absence analyses, although this assumption may not hold. The classifier was reported to diagnose cytomegalovirus status with high specificity and sensitivity in both the original and validation cohorts. Fewer than 20 rarely observed V segments, including chromosome 9 orphons, were excluded from the earlier analysis of about 610 of the donors because counts were too low. The study listed 150 to 200 TCR beta chains as associated with cytomegalovirus. Compared with the approximately 670-donor mean, donors in an Asian-associated ancestry cluster had fewer N-insertions in productive TCRs, according to a later genetic analysis. A further reported finding was that TCR beta sequences accurately predicted the HLA-A and HLA-B alleles for most subjects in the first cohort. At a false discovery rate of 0.05, a later analysis linked 16,951 TCR beta sequences to specific HLA alleles. Because HLA typing was missing for some donors at each locus, association tests included only the typed subset. A few of the identified cytomegalovirus-associated TCR beta chains were confirmed in vitro to be specific for cytomegalovirus antigens. Some IMGT-functional V segments, including TRBV6-2 and TRBV6-3, could not be told apart with the 87-base-pair reads, so those segments were excluded. CMV serostatus was the only immune exposure information available for the cohort.

The library was made by the immunoSEQ multiplex PCR assay. The multiplex PCR relied on a mix of 60 forward primers for TCR Vbeta segments and 13 reverse primers for TCR Jbeta segments. A multiplex PCR assay on genomic DNA amplified the CDR3 region of rearranged TCR beta genes. The amplified TCR beta libraries were sequenced on the Illumina HiSeq System as 87-base-pair reads. Turning to the authors' computational methods: A later analysis counted some 80 million unique TCR beta chains across the 666 repertoires, and about 10 million of these chains were shared by at least two donors. To remove PCR and sequencing errors, raw reads were error-corrected and collapsed into unique sequences using a nearest-neighbor algorithm that merged closely related sequences. V, D and J gene segments were assigned by aligning CDR3 sequences to IMGT reference sequences. For a sequence to be retained, a match of at least six nucleotides to both a V gene segment and a J gene segment was required. A rearrangement was called productive if the CDR3 had no stop codons and remained in frame with V and J, and every other rearrangement was called non-productive. Following IMGT convention, CDR3 was defined as the stretch from the second conserved V-encoded cysteine up to the conserved J-encoded phenylalanine. Sequences without an unambiguous match to a single V gene segment were excluded from the earlier analysis of a few hundred of the donors. In an earlier analysis of 587 of the donors, V segments were called functional above 56.7% productive rearrangements and were called segregating when the between-donor standard deviation exceeded 5%. A statistical classification framework was built for diagnosing cytomegalovirus status from the catalog of TCR beta chain sequences. In a later analysis, TCR nucleotide sequences were compared against IMGT/GENE-DB human TR gene sequences so that V and J genes could be assigned. In a later analysis, CDR3 sequences and most-parsimonious VDJ recombination scenarios were assigned using the TCRdist pipeline. In a later analysis, each TCR beta chain was defined by its CDR3 amino acid sequence together with its V-gene family, and reads without a unique V-gene family were excluded. To address suspected cross-contamination and a sequencing artifact, a later analysis removed 450 to 700 highly shared, low-generation-probability nucleotide sequences. In a later analysis, a clonal expansion index was calculated for each public chain from normalized within-repertoire ranks of inferred template counts. Generation probabilities in a later analysis came from a VDJ recombination model fitted to out-of-frame rearrangements, and those results were checked against IGoR. Hypergeometric tests were used in a later analysis to score TCR-TCR, TCR-HLA and TCR-CMV co-occurrence, with a repertoire-size bias correction applied to the TCR pairs. To estimate false discovery rates, a later analysis permuted the HLA or CMV assignments 20 times. In a later analysis, co-occurring TCRs were grouped using DBSCAN, with TCRdist sequence similarity added in when clustering inside HLA-allele-positive subsets. Co-occurrence clustering excluded repertoires with fewer than 30,000 or more than 120,000 public chains, plus five with anomalous nucleotide sharing. Entries here come from immuneACCESS through TCRdb and include only in-frame sequences with V and J called. Some clones fail to appear in such tables; in the studies checked, an unresolved V gene covers under half of the shortfall, and the cause of the remainder is unknown. That table gives V, J and clone size, and the DNA gave D and trimming. Recorded for this sample are about 94,000 clones; about three fifths of them occurred a single time. The ten largest clones take up 3% to 5% of the sample.

The CDR3 covers 17 residues, taking in both the cysteine and the phenylalanine. Solely the CDR3 DNA is kept, with 51 bases framed from the first base. CDR1 and CDR2 are drawn from the germline V gene (reference sequence): GTSNPN, SVGIG. Trimming removed 0 bases from V and 0 bases from J, leaving 12 bases between the germline ends. The cohort comprised under 700 healthy bone marrow donors. At the time of sampling, all cohort members were nominally healthy, though unrecorded immune exposures were likely present. The donor was CMV seronegative and was included in the group of several hundred seronegative cohort members. A peripheral blood sample was provided by each donor, and peripheral blood mononuclear cells were used for TCR beta sequencing. The Qiagen DNeasy Blood Extraction Kit was used to extract genomic DNA from the blood cell samples. For this clone: Its recognized antigen is unknown. No base quality information exists; no much larger clone differs at one position.

This receptor was identified in a man under 40 in good health and CMV-seronegative. The specimen sequenced was PBMCs. Recombination joined TRBV30 with TRBJ2-6; the D region possibly corresponds to TRBD1 (6 bases align). The nucleotide sequence is TGTGCCTGGAGTGTACAGGGCTCCTTCTCTGGGGCCAACGTCCTGACTTTC. It codes for CAWSVQGSFSGANVLTF.